The 5 T cell receptor beta chains below were found in one sample sequenced in a study of control samples from healthy donors and cancer patients. Only in-frame clones appear in the TCRdb table, and some are missing; sequencing was by immunoSEQ multiplex PCR. The sample lists 200,000 to 250,000 clones; around 94% were seen once. The sample comprised blood. Source of these receptors: a man aged 50-59 years in good health.

V usage is TRBV3-1 (or the pseudogene TRBV3-2) and J usage is TRBJ1-1; D may be TRBD1 (5 bases). CDR1 and CDR2 from the germline V gene are LGHDT and YNNKEL (reference sequence). Trimming pared 4 bases from V and 1 base from J, leaving 7 bases between. This CDR3 contains 13 residues. The CDR3 DNA reads TGTGCCAGCAGCCTGACAGAGAACACTGAAGCTTTCTTT. Translating it yields CASSLTENTEAFF.

The rearrangement links TRBV4-3 to TRBJ2-7; 7 positions match TRBD1. The CDR3 covers 14 residues. Germline V gene data show CDR1 as LGHNA and CDR2 as YSLEER. Trimming took 4 bases from V and 2 from J; bases not matched to a gene: 5. This chain's CDR3 is CASSLDRAPYEQYF. CDR3 coding DNA: TGCGCCAGCAGCCTTGACAGGGCTCCCTACGAGCAGTACTTC.

The V gene is TRBV3-1 (or the pseudogene TRBV3-2), the J gene TRBJ1-5; D ambiguous. V lost 1 base, J lost 5 bases, and 6 bases lay in between. The CDR3 has 13 residues. The germline V gene has CDR1 LGHDT and CDR2 YNNKEL (reference sequence). CDR3 nucleotide sequence: TGTGCCAGCAGCCAAGGAGCAGATCAGCCCCAGCATTTT. This sequence encodes CASSQGADQPQHF.

The chain recombines TRBV19 with TRBJ1-5, with 9 bases that match TRBD1. Germline V gene lookup returns CDR1 LNHDA and CDR2 SQIVND (reference sequence). The CDR3 is made up of 16 amino acids. V shed 4 bases, J shed 5 bases, and the junction held 9 bases outside the gene matches. CDR3 residues: CASSTPGQGPDQPQHF. For the CDR3, the DNA is TGTGCCAGTAGTACCCCGGGACAGGGACCGGATCAGCCCCAGCATTTT.

The V call is TRBV6-5, the J call TRBJ1-2; D gene uncertain. CDR1 is MNHEY and CDR2 is SVGAGI in the germline V gene. V was trimmed by 7 bases and J by 8 bases, leaving 11 bases between them. The CDR3 covers 11 residues. The DNA for the CDR3 is TGTGCCAGCATGGGGAGGGTGGGCTACACCTTC. This codes for CASMGRVGYTF.